These 30 T cell receptor beta chains came from one sample sequenced in a study of persistence of HIV-infected CD4 T cells. This nonspecific control used anti-CD3/anti-CD28 bead stimulation of CD4+ T cells. Responding CD4+ T cells were sorted by upregulation of both CD40 ligand and CD69. Their antigens remain unidentified. The libraries were made with immunoSEQ version 4 in survey mode. Data came from immunoSEQ multiplex PCR; TCRdb stores just in-frame clones and leaves some out. The table includes around 45,000 clones, about 89% detected once. The sequences come from CD4+ T cells sorted from PBMCs after approximately 19-hour stimulation, collected from a patient who received antiretroviral therapy. These receptors all stem from an adult man with HIV who was CMV-seropositive.

This clone was recorded once. This chain connects TRBV3-1 (or the pseudogene TRBV3-2) to TRBJ2-7, with a weak D call TRBD1 (5 bases). This CDR3 comprises 13 residues. Germline CDR1 reads LGHDT; CDR2 reads YNNKEL (reference sequence). Trimming left V 0 bases short and J 6 bases short, with 9 bases between. As DNA, the CDR3 is TGTGCCAGCAGCCAAGACAGGGATTTCGAGCAGTACTTC. Translation gives CASSQDRDFEQYF.

The chain recombines TRBV29-1 with TRBJ2-2; 10 bases map to TRBD1. In germline, CDR1 is SQVTM, CDR2 ANQGSEA. With 6 bases clipped from V and 4 bases from J, the junction kept 5 bases outside the gene matches. This CDR3 contains 14 residues. The chain's CDR3 is CSVTGTGATGELFF. The DNA of the CDR3 is TGCAGCGTAACCGGGACAGGGGCCACCGGGGAGCTGTTTTTT.

This clone was picked up one time. This chain links TRBV7-3 with TRBJ2-6, with D uncertain. V lost 5 bases to trimming and J lost 4 bases, with 18 bases between them. There are 17 residues in the CDR3. The V gene's germline CDR1 is SGHTA and CDR2 FQGTGA. The CDR3 nucleotides read TGTGCCAGCAGCCCTGAAATAATCAGAACCGGGGCCAACGTCCTGACTTTC. Its translation: CASSPEIIRTGANVLTF.

The chain uses TRBV4-2 and TRBJ2-3; no clear D. CDR3 length: 16 amino acids. The germline gives CDR1 LGHNA, CDR2 YNFKEQ. V lost 0 bases and J lost 2, with 12 bases in between. The CDR3 sequence: CASSQEWQFNTDTQYF. CDR3 coding DNA: TGTGCCAGCAGCCAAGAATGGCAATTTAACACAGATACGCAGTATTTT.

CDR3 coding DNA: TGTGCCAGCAGCTTACAGGGGTATAACACTGAAGCTTTCTTT. Translating gives CASSLQGYNTEAFF. The chain is built from TRBV7-3 and TRBJ1-1; perhaps TRBD1 as D (6 bases). V dropped 2 bases and J dropped 2 bases, with 9 bases sitting between them. In germline, CDR1 is SGHTA, CDR2 FQGTGA. CDR3 size: 14 residues.

The J gene is TRBJ2-1, the V gene TRBV5-1; D remains unclear. V gave up 0 bases and J gave up 5 bases, with 15 bases separating them. Germline-derived CDR1 and CDR2 are SGHRS and YFSETQ. This CDR3 is 16 amino acids long. The CDR3 loop reads CASSLVQNIPNNEQFF. CDR3 bases: TGCGCCAGCAGCTTGGTTCAGAATATCCCTAACAATGAGCAGTTCTTC.

The count of this clone is one. J is TRBJ2-3 and V is TRBV7-3; 8 bases map to TRBD1. The CDR3 consists of 15 residues. Germline values: CDR1 SGHTA, CDR2 FQGTGA. The V segment lost 2 bases and the J segment 2 bases; nucleotides outside the gene matches: 3. CDR3 nucleotide sequence: TGTGCCAGCAGCTTAGGGGGACAGGTCACAGATACGCAGTATTTT. The encoded protein is CASSLGGQVTDTQYF.

V gene TRBV5-1 combines with J gene TRBJ2-2; no clear D gene. Looked up from germline, CDR1 is SGHRS and CDR2 is YFSETQ. This CDR3 comprises 14 residues. The V gene lost 4 bases and the J gene lost 6 bases, with 13 bases spanning the gap. CDR3 DNA: TGCGCCAGCAGCACCCAACCAGGCGCCGGGGAGCTGTTTTTT. Protein: CASSTQPGAGELFF.

This clone has just one count. The chain has TRBV7-6 and TRBJ2-7, with TRBD2 matching over 13 bases. The CDR3 has 15 amino acids. Germline V gene sequence: CDR1 SGHVS, CDR2 FNYEAQ. The V gene end was trimmed by 5 bases and the J gene end by 0 bases; junction bases not matched to a gene: 1. The CDR3 DNA follows: TGTGCCAGCAGCAGGACTAGCGGGAGCTCCTACGAGCAGTACTTC. Residues: CASSRTSGSSYEQYF.

The V call is TRBV24-1, the J call TRBJ2-5; D possibly matches TRBD1 or TRBD2 (5 bases each). This CDR3 is 15 amino acids long. Per germline, CDR1 KGHDR and CDR2 SFDVKD. V was pared by 3 bases and J by 1 base, with 11 bases between. This chain's CDR3 is CATSDGGELQETQYF. The CDR3 DNA sequence: TGTGCCACCAGTGATGGGGGTGAGCTCCAAGAGACCCAGTACTTC.

This clone was seen just once. An end of the junction differs from the germline gene, which may be a read error. The chain combines TRBV2 with TRBJ2-1, with D tentatively TRBD1 or TRBD2 (5 bases each). This CDR3 is built from 13 residues. Germline lookup yields CDR1 SNHLY and CDR2 FYNNEI. CDR3 region: CANSRIGGHEQFF. The CDR3 DNA sequence: TGTGCCAACAGTAGGATTGGGGGTCATGAGCAGTTCTTC.

J is TRBJ2-3 and V is TRBV7-9; perhaps TRBD1 as D (5 bases). In germline, CDR1 is SEHNR, CDR2 FQNEAQ (reference sequence). V lost 4 bases and J 5 bases, leaving 7 bases between the germline ends. The CDR3 sequence is 12 residues long. Here the CDR3 DNA reads TGTGCCAGCAGCTCCCAGGGAGATACGCAGTATTTT. Translation: CASSSQGDTQYF. Variable domain in full (rest from reference TRBV7-9 and TRBJ2-3): DTGVSQNPRHKITKRGQNVTFRCDPISEHNRLYWYRQTLGQGPEFLTYFQNEAQLEKSRLLSDRFSAERPKGSFSTLEIQRTEQGDSAMYLCASSSQGDTQYFGPGTRLTVL.

CDR3 protein: CASSYGRGDSNQPQHF. The DNA for the CDR3 is TGTGCCAGCAGTTACGGGAGGGGGGATAGCAATCAGCCCCAGCATTTT. This chain joins TRBV6-6 and TRBJ1-5, with a tentative D call TRBD1 (6 bases). Germline values: CDR1 MNHNY, CDR2 SVGAGI (reference sequence). Trimming pared 2 bases from V and 0 bases from J, leaving 11 bases between. The length of the CDR3 is 16 residues.

The chain is built from TRBV2 and TRBJ1-5; 9 nucleotides agree with TRBD1. The CDR3 spans 16 residues. V was clipped by 7 bases and J by 2 bases; unmatched bases: 9. Per germline, CDR1 SNHLY and CDR2 FYNNEI. CDR3 region: CASTRTGGAGNQPQHF. The CDR3 DNA reads TGTGCCAGCACCCGTACAGGGGGCGCGGGCAATCAGCCCCAGCATTTT.

The rearrangement links TRBV3-1 (or the pseudogene TRBV3-2) to TRBJ2-7; no clear D. Trimming left V 2 bases short and J 7 bases short, with 6 bases between. Germline V gene lookup returns CDR1 LGHDT and CDR2 YNNKEL (reference sequence). CDR3 size: 11 residues. DNA of the CDR3: TGTGCCAGCAGCCAACTTAGGGAGCAGTACTTC. It encodes CASSQLREQYF.

V usage is TRBV11-3 and J usage is TRBJ2-3, with 9 nucleotides matching TRBD2. The CDR3 is made up of 15 amino acids. Trimming at V came to 3 bases and at J to 7 bases, leaving 8 bases not matched to a gene. Germline V gene lookup returns CDR1 SGHNT and CDR2 YENEEA. CDR3 sequence: CASSLVRGGGNTQYF. The CDR3 region has the DNA TGTGCCAGCAGCTTGGTGCGGGGGGGCGGTAATACGCAGTATTTT.

This rearrangement joins TRBV7-2 to TRBJ2-7; D uncertain. This CDR3 has 14 residues. Germline V lookup: CDR1 SGHTA, CDR2 FQGNSA. V gave up 0 bases and J gave up 0 bases, with 6 bases separating them. CDR3 sequence reads: CASSLAGGSYEQYF. DNA for the CDR3: TGTGCCAGCAGCTTAGCAGGCGGCTCCTACGAGCAGTACTTC.

The chain is built from TRBV3-1 (or the pseudogene TRBV3-2) and TRBJ1-3, with 7 bases matching TRBD1. V lost 2 bases and J lost 0; bases outside the gene matches: 7. CDR1 is LGHDT and CDR2 is YNNKEL in the germline V gene (reference sequence). The length of the CDR3 is 17 residues. CDR3 sequence reads: CASSQFRDSRSGNTIYF. In DNA form, the CDR3 reads TGTGCCAGCAGCCAATTCCGGGACAGTCGCTCTGGAAACACCATATATTTT.

This chain connects TRBV28 to TRBJ2-2, with 8 bases aligning to TRBD1. Germline CDR1 reads MDHEN; CDR2 reads SYDVKM. The length of the CDR3 is 16 residues. With V trimmed by 2 bases and J by 6 bases, 8 bases remained unmatched. The CDR3 DNA follows: TGTGCCAGCAGTTTAGACAGGGGCCTGGGGGCCGGGGAGCTGTTTTTT. This translates into CASSLDRGLGAGELFF. The full variable domain, its missing parts supplied by reference TRBV28 and TRBJ2-2, is DVKVTQSSRYLVKRTGEKVFLECVQDMDHENMFWYRQDPGLGLRLIYFSYDVKMKEKGDIPEGYSVSREKKERFSLILESASTNQTSMYLCASSLDRGLGAGELFFGEGSRLTVL.

The chain is built from TRBV5-8 and TRBJ2-1; D is unresolved. Trimming cost V 5 bases and J 6 bases, with 3 bases left between them. The CDR3 extends over 10 amino acids. Per the germline V gene, CDR1 is SGHTS and CDR2 is YDEGEE. DNA for the CDR3: TGTGCCAGCAGAGGCAATGAGCAGTTCTTC. It encodes CASRGNEQFF.

V usage is TRBV5-5 and J usage is TRBJ2-7; TRBD1 is a possible D gene (6 bases). Germline V gene data show CDR1 as SGHKS and CDR2 as YYEKEE (reference sequence). The V gene lost 0 bases and the J gene lost 3 bases, with 10 bases spanning the gap. The CDR3 totals 14 residues. The CDR3 is CASSLARGHYEQYF. CDR3 nucleotides: TGTGCCAGCAGCTTGGCCAGGGGACACTACGAGCAGTACTTC.

This chain connects TRBV4-2 to TRBJ1-2, with D hard to call. V lost 0 bases and J 8 bases, leaving 10 bases between the germline ends. The CDR3 runs to 13 residues. Germline V gene lookup returns CDR1 LGHNA and CDR2 YNFKEQ. As DNA, the CDR3 is TGTGCCAGCAGCCAAGATCAAAGGAGGGGCTACACCTTC. Translated: CASSQDQRRGYTF.

CDR3 sequence: CASSPGQGAAYGYTF. The CDR3 nucleotides are TGTGCCAGCAGCCCCGGACAGGGGGCGGCCTATGGCTACACCTTC. V gene TRBV7-3 combines with J gene TRBJ1-2; 11 bases line up with TRBD1. This CDR3 comprises 15 residues. In germline, CDR1 is SGHTA, CDR2 FQGTGA. The V and J ends lost 5 bases and 4 bases, in that order; junction bases with no gene match: 6.

The chain couples TRBV10-3 to TRBJ1-5; no clear D. The germline V and J ends were trimmed by 6 bases and 2 bases, with 20 bases remaining between them. This CDR3 has 17 residues. CDR1 ENHRY and CDR2 SYGVKD come from the germline V gene. The CDR3 spells CAISRAGGERGNQPQHF. CDR3 nucleotides: TGTGCCATCAGCCGCGCAGGCGGGGAACGGGGCAATCAGCCCCAGCATTTT.

This chain joins TRBV18 and TRBJ1-4; D call uncertain. CDR1 KGHSH and CDR2 LQKENI come from the germline V gene. The length of the CDR3 is 14 residues. V was pared by 2 bases and J by 7 bases, with 11 bases between. DNA for the CDR3: TGTGCCAGCTCACCAAGTCCCATCGCTGAAAAACTGTTTTTT. Translating gives CASSPSPIAEKLFF. Supplemented by reference TRBV18 and TRBJ1-4, the full variable domain reads NAGVMQNPRHLVRRRGQEARLRCSPMKGHSHVYWYRQLPEEGLKFMVYLQKENIIDESGMPKERFSAEFPKEGPSILRIQQVVRGDSAAYFCASSPSPIAEKLFFGSGTQLSVL.

The J gene is TRBJ1-5, the V gene TRBV19; the D gene is possibly TRBD1 (5 bases). The CDR3 loop spans 14 amino acids. CDR1 is LNHDA and CDR2 is SQIVND in the germline V gene (reference sequence). V was trimmed by 1 base and J by 6 bases, leaving 10 bases between them. The CDR3 nucleotides are TGTGCCAGTAGTATAGGCAGGGCGGCTCAGCCCCAGCATTTT. Translating gives CASSIGRAAQPQHF.

The chain links TRBV28 to TRBJ2-3; TRBD2 agrees at 12 bases. V trimming: 4 bases; J trimming: 5 bases; junction bases outside the gene matches: 13. Germline CDR1 MDHEN, CDR2 SYDVKM. The CDR3 contains 18 residues. The CDR3 loop is CASSSLYRLAGAGDTQYF. In DNA form, the CDR3 reads TGTGCCAGCAGTTCGCTCTATCGACTAGCGGGAGCAGGAGATACGCAGTATTTT.

This clone appeared a single time. CDR3 region: CASREGADGNTIYF. The CDR3 DNA reads as TGTGCCAGTAGAGAGGGGGCTGATGGAAACACCATATATTTT. The chain recombines TRBV19 with TRBJ1-3, with TRBD1 matching over 7 bases. Germline values: CDR1 LNHDA, CDR2 SQIVND (reference sequence). V was pared by 6 bases and J by 3 bases, with 5 bases of the junction left unmatched. The CDR3 is 14 amino acids.

The chain carries TRBV19 and TRBJ1-4, with TRBD1 as a possible D gene (5 bases). Germline lookup yields CDR1 LNHDA and CDR2 SQIVND (reference sequence). Trimming shortened V by 7 bases and J by 3 bases, and 12 bases separated the two germline ends. This CDR3 has 14 residues. The CDR3 nucleotides read TGTGCCAGTAAGACACGACAGCCTAATGAAAAACTGTTTTTT. Its protein product is CASKTRQPNEKLFF.

This chain connects TRBV9 to TRBJ2-3; perhaps TRBD2 as D (6 bases). Germline assignment: CDR1 SGDLS and CDR2 YYNGEE. Trimming removed 5 bases from V and 1 base from J, with 8 bases in between. The CDR3 covers 13 residues. The CDR3 reads CASSAGRTDTQYF. CDR3 bases: TGTGCCAGCAGTGCGGGGCGCACAGATACGCAGTATTTT.